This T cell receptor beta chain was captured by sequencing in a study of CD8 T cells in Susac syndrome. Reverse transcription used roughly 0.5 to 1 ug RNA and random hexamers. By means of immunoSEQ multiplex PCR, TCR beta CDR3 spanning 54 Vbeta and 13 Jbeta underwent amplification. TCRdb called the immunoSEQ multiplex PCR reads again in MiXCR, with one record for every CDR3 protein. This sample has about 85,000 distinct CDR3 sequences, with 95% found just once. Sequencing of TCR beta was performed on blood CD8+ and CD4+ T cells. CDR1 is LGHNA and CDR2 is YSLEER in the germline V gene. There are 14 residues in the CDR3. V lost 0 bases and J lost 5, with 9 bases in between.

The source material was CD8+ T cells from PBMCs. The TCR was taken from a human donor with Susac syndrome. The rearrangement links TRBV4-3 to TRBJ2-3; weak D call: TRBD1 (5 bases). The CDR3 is CASSQDKGEDTQYF. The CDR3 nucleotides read TGCGCCAGCAGCCAAGATAAAGGGGAAGATACGCAGTATTTT.